These 27 T cell receptor beta chains were all obtained from the same sample, sequenced in a study of blood T cells in healthy people across ages. The use of a sample-barcoded 5' primer and a J-beta primer mix characterized a second PCR of roughly 7 to 12 cycles. MiXCR was run by TCRdb on the 5' RACE reads, yielding one entry per CDR3 protein. Counted here are 1.5 million to 2 million distinct CDR3 sequences, 30% to 40% occurring once; the ten biggest clones make up approximately 11%. What was sequenced was blood. These TCRs come from a woman in her twenties or thirties in good health.

This clonotype was picked up a small number of times. The chain employs TRBV20-1 and TRBJ1-6; TRBD1 aligns across 7 bases. The germline CDR1 and CDR2 sequences are DFQATT and SNEGSKA (reference sequence). The CDR3 has 15 residues. Unmatched junction bases numbered 3, after V lost 0 bases and J lost 4 bases. The DNA of the CDR3 is TGCAGTGCTAGAGAGGGACAGACATATAATTCACCCCTCCACTTT. Protein sequence: CSAREGQTYNSPLHF.

This sequence joins TRBV28 and TRBJ2-1, with D possibly matching TRBD2 (6 bases). The length of the CDR3 is 14 residues. Per germline, CDR1 MDHEN and CDR2 SYDVKM. Trimming left V 7 bases short and J 3 bases short, with 13 bases between. CDR3 in DNA: TGTGCCAGCACTTTGGAGGGGAACTACAATGAGCAGTTCTTC. Its translation is CASTLEGNYNEQFF.

J is TRBJ2-5 and V is TRBV5-6; D possibly corresponds to TRBD2 (6 bases). CDR1 SGHDT and CDR2 YYEEEE come from the germline V gene. The CDR3 sequence is 15 residues long. Trimming took off 0 bases at V and 0 bases at J, with 9 bases between the two ends. CDR3 region: CASSLARDYQETQYF. CDR3 DNA sequence: TGTGCCAGCAGCTTGGCTCGGGACTACCAAGAGACCCAGTACTTC.

In this sample, this clonotype turned up many times. J is TRBJ1-2 and V is TRBV10-3; weak D call: TRBD1 (5 bases). Trimming left V 0 bases short and J 3 bases short, with 5 bases between. From germline, CDR1 is ENHRY and CDR2 SYGVKD. The CDR3 sequence is 13 residues long. CDR3 in amino acids: CAISESGDYGYTF. CDR3 in DNA: TGTGCCATCAGTGAGTCGGGGGACTATGGCTACACCTTC.

This clonotype has a handful of counts. This chain uses TRBV20-1 with TRBJ1-5; D possibly corresponds to TRBD1 (5 bases). V gave up 3 bases and J gave up 7 bases, with 13 bases separating them. Germline V CDR1 and CDR2: DFQATT, SNEGSKA (reference sequence). The CDR3 spans 13 residues. The DNA for the CDR3 is TGCAGTGCTAGGGGAGACAGCTCACAGCCCCAGCATTTT. Its translation: CSARGDSSQPQHF.

This chain links TRBV5-5 with TRBJ2-7; TRBD2 aligns across 8 bases. Unmatched junction bases numbered 5, after V lost 0 bases and J lost 3 bases. The CDR3 loop spans 15 amino acids. Per germline, CDR1 SGHKS and CDR2 YYEKEE (reference sequence). CDR3 loop: CASSLDPGGGYEQYF. DNA for the CDR3: TGTGCCAGCAGCTTGGATCCGGGGGGGGGCTACGAGCAGTACTTC.

In its sample, this clonotype was seen a few times. The chain combines TRBV15 with TRBJ2-7, with D hard to call. The germline V gene has CDR1 LNHNV and CDR2 YYDKDF (reference sequence). V gave up 1 base and J gave up 7 bases, with 11 bases separating them. The CDR3 is 13 amino acids. CDR3 sequence (DNA): TGTGCCACCAGCAGAGGGAATTTGGAAGAGCAGTACTTC. Its translation: CATSRGNLEEQYF.

This chain uses TRBV28 with TRBJ2-3; 7 bases agree with TRBD1. J was trimmed by 0 bases and V by 2 bases; bases with no gene match: 14. CDR3 length equals 19 residues. From germline, CDR1 is MDHEN and CDR2 SYDVKM. The CDR3, as DNA: TGTGCCAGCAGTTTAAGGGCGCCTCGGACAGGTTCTAGCACAGATACGCAGTATTTT. Residues: CASSLRAPRTGSSTDTQYF.

This sequence joins TRBV5-1 and TRBJ2-1; D remains unclear. CDR3 size: 18 residues. V was shortened by 0 bases and J by 0 bases, with 16 bases between the two germline ends. The germline V gene encodes CDR1 SGHRS and CDR2 YFSETQ. CDR3 nucleotides: TGCGCCAGCAGCTTGGACCTAGGACGGCTTAGCTCCTACAATGAGCAGTTCTTC. This gives the protein CASSLDLGRLSSYNEQFF.

This rearrangement joins TRBV3-1 to TRBJ2-5; D perhaps matches TRBD1 (6 bases). Between the trimmed V and J ends, which lost 2 bases and 4 bases, there was a span of 11 bases. The CDR3 has 14 amino acids. Per the germline V gene, CDR1 is LGHDT and CDR2 is YNNKEL (reference sequence). The CDR3 region has the DNA TGTGCCAGCAGCCAAAACGTCAGGGGAGAGACCCAGTACTTC. Translation gives CASSQNVRGETQYF.

This clonotype was counted only a few times. J is TRBJ1-2 and V is TRBV5-1; 7 positions match TRBD1. Germline values: CDR1 SGHRS, CDR2 YFSETQ. The CDR3 runs to 15 residues. The J segment lost 2 bases and the V segment lost 4 bases, leaving 8 bases of the junction unmatched. This chain's CDR3 is CASSEGDRLNYGYTF. In DNA form, the CDR3 reads TGCGCCAGCAGCGAAGGGGACAGACTAAACTATGGCTACACCTTC.

As DNA, the CDR3 is TGTGCCAGCAGCTTAGCGCAGGGACTTATCTACGAGCAGTACTTC. Amino acid sequence: CASSLAQGLIYEQYF. This chain connects TRBV7-9 to TRBJ2-7; D might be TRBD2 (6 bases). Deletions cut 0 bases from V and 3 bases from J, with 12 bases between. In germline, CDR1 is SEHNR, CDR2 FQNEAQ (reference sequence). The CDR3 runs to 15 residues.

This clonotype has a handful of counts. The rearrangement joins TRBV4-1 to TRBJ1-5; TRBD1 might be the D (5 bases). Trimming removed 2 bases from V and 5 bases from J, with 7 bases in between. Germline CDR1 is MGHRA and CDR2 is YSYEKL. The CDR3 runs 13 residues. The CDR3 protein is CASSQRGDQPQHF. In DNA, the CDR3 is TGCGCCAGCAGCCAACGGGGGGATCAGCCCCAGCATTTT.

The chain joins TRBV11-2 to TRBJ2-1; TRBD2 is a possible D gene (7 bases). Germline V gives CDR1 SGHAT, CDR2 FQNNGV. Trimming removed 1 base at V and 2 bases at J, with 15 bases between. This CDR3 is 17 amino acids long. For the CDR3, the DNA is TGTGCCAGCAGCTTAGCGGGGGGCCCTTCAGCCTACAATGAGCAGTTCTTC. Encoded protein: CASSLAGGPSAYNEQFF.

The J gene is TRBJ2-7, the V gene TRBV27; a possible D gene is TRBD1 (6 bases). Looked up from germline, CDR1 is MNHEY and CDR2 is SMNVEV (reference sequence). The V and J ends lost 3 bases and 6 bases respectively, with 12 bases between them. The length of the CDR3 is 13 residues. The DNA for the CDR3 is TGTGCCAGCAGTTTGGGGACATACGGCGAGCAGTACTTC. This gives the protein CASSLGTYGEQYF.

V usage is TRBV19 and J usage is TRBJ2-1; possibly TRBD2 for D (6 bases). CDR3 length: 16 residues. The V end lost 8 bases, the J end lost 7 bases, and 24 bases lay between the germline ends. Germline V gives CDR1 LNHDA, CDR2 SQIVND (reference sequence). As DNA, the CDR3 is TGTGCCAGTGCCCCTAGGACTATCGGGAGCACAAATGAGCAGTTCTTC. Translated: CASAPRTIGSTNEQFF. The entire variable domain, with the rest obtained from reference TRBV19 and TRBJ2-1, is as follows: DGGITQSPKYLFRKEGQNVTLSCEQNLNHDAMYWYRQDPGQGLRLIYYSQIVNDFQKGDIAEGYSVSREKKESFPLTVTSAQKNPTAFYLCASAPRTIGSTNEQFFGPGTRLTVL.

In this sample, this clonotype turned up once. The DNA of the CDR3 is TGCGCCAGCAGCTTGGTAGCCCCCGAGGGAGTCGAGCAGTACTTC. It specifies CASSLVAPEGVEQYF. The chain combines TRBV5-1 with TRBJ2-7; TRBD2 might be the D (5 bases). Looked up from germline, CDR1 is SGHRS and CDR2 is YFSETQ. Trimming pared 0 bases from V and 6 bases from J, leaving 16 bases between. CDR3 length: 15 residues.

The chain is built from TRBV3-1 and TRBJ2-2; D is ambiguous. Looked up from germline, CDR1 is LGHDT and CDR2 is YNNKEL (reference sequence). Trimming shortened V by 0 bases and J by 1 base, and 6 bases separated the two germline ends. The CDR3 is 15 residues long. The CDR3 is CASSQDSQNTGELFF. In DNA, the CDR3 is TGTGCCAGCAGCCAAGACTCCCAGAACACCGGGGAGCTGTTTTTT.

Of note for this clonotype: A junction boundary mismatches the germline segment, possibly from a read error. The chain has TRBV27 and TRBJ2-4, with D hard to call. There are 16 residues in the CDR3. Germline values: CDR1 MNHEY, CDR2 SMNVEV (reference sequence). The CDR3 is CARSLSGSIAKNIQYF. The DNA for the CDR3 is TGTGCCCGCAGTTTATCGGGCAGTATAGCCAAAAACATTCAGTACTTC.

V gene TRBV10-3 combines with J gene TRBJ2-5; TRBD1 matches at 9 bases. V was pared by 2 bases and J by 5 bases, with 0 bases of the junction left unmatched. The CDR3 loop spans 13 amino acids. CDR1 and CDR2 from the germline V gene are ENHRY and SYGVKD. This CDR3 is CAISEGQGETQYF. The CDR3 region has the DNA TGTGCCATCAGTGAGGGACAGGGGGAGACCCAGTACTTC.

Written as DNA, the CDR3 is TGTGCCACCAGCAGAGATTGGTCAGAATCGGAGACCCAGTACTTC. Its protein is CATSRDWSESETQYF. V and J are TRBV15 and TRBJ2-5; D is uncertain. Trimming pared 0 bases from V and 5 bases from J, leaving 13 bases between. Germline V gene lookup returns CDR1 LNHNV and CDR2 YYDKDF (reference sequence). This CDR3 comprises 15 residues.

The J gene is TRBJ2-4, the V gene TRBV6-6, with D maybe TRBD1 (5 bases). The J call may be wrong; the DNA end is better matched by TRBJ2-7. CDR1 and CDR2 (germline): MNHNY, SVGAGI (reference sequence). There are 13 residues in the CDR3. In DNA form, the CDR3 reads TGTGCCAGCAGTTACACCACCAGGGACGAGCAGTACTTC. It encodes CASSYTTRDEQYF.

This chain joins TRBV9 and TRBJ2-1; a weak D match, TRBD1 (5 bases). The last part of the DNA fits TRBJ2-7 better; the J call may be wrong. The CDR3 has 20 amino acids. CDR1 is SGDLS, CDR2 YYNGEE, per germline. This CDR3 reads CASSVFVGAVERRSYNEQYF. CDR3 nucleotide sequence: TGTGCCAGCAGCGTATTCGTTGGGGCCGTAGAGCGCCGCTCCTACAATGAGCAGTACTTC.

V and J are TRBV4-2 and TRBJ2-2, with a weak D call TRBD1 (6 bases). In germline, CDR1 is LGHNA, CDR2 YNFKEQ. V dropped 3 bases and J dropped 6 bases, with 11 bases sitting between them. CDR3 length: 14 amino acids. The CDR3 loop is CASSQETGPGELFF. CDR3 in DNA: TGTGCCAGCAGCCAGGAGACAGGTCCCGGGGAGCTGTTTTTT.

This chain uses TRBV29-1 with TRBJ2-7; 9 positions agree with TRBD1. The germline CDR1 and CDR2 sequences are SQVTM and ANQGSEA. The junction had 6 bases not matched to a gene; V was cut back by 6 bases and J by 3 bases. This CDR3 comprises 13 residues. The CDR3 reads CSVRDRVGYEQYF. For the CDR3, the DNA is TGCAGCGTCCGGGACAGGGTTGGCTACGAGCAGTACTTC.

The V and J genes are TRBV12-3 or TRBV12-4 and TRBJ2-1; no clear D gene. The CDR3 totals 11 residues. V was pared by 1 base and J by 15 bases, with 10 bases between. CDR3 region: CASSLGGPRFF. In DNA, the CDR3 is TGTGCCAGCAGTTTAGGTGGGCCTCGGTTCTTC.

This clonotype has a handful of counts. The J gene is TRBJ2-5, the V gene TRBV5-1, with D possibly being TRBD1 (6 bases). Germline V gene data show CDR1 as SGHRS and CDR2 as YFSETQ. V was clipped by 4 bases and J by 2 bases, with 9 bases between them. There are 13 residues in the CDR3. The CDR3 loop reads CASSDRTQETQYF. Here the CDR3 DNA reads TGCGCCAGCAGCGACAGGACGCAAGAGACCCAGTACTTC. The full variable domain, with the rest looked up from reference TRBV5-1 and TRBJ2-5, is KAGVTQTPRYLIKTRGQQVTLSCSPISGHRSVSWYQQTPGQGLQFLFEYFSETQRNKGNFPGRFSGRQFSNSRSEMNVSTLELGDSALYLCASSDRTQETQYFGPGTRLLVL.